The clone carrying this TCR beta chain was seen more than once but under ten times. Its antigen is as yet unknown. The time point: persistent/refractory GD, antithyroid drugs over 5 years with positive TRAb. RNA isolated from PBMCs was used to make the TCR library. CDR3-region Arm-PCR and iRepertoire HTBI primers produced the TCR beta libraries. TCRdb called the multiplex PCR reads again in MiXCR, with one record for every CDR3 protein. The repertoire holds hundreds of thousands of distinct CDR3 sequences, with around 30% as singletons. This specimen comes from a study of regulatory T cells in long-lasting Graves disease. General study results and limits: Persistent Graves' patients showed reduced TCR diversity versus newly diagnosed patients. TRBV28, TRBJ1-2 and TRBJ2-5 were favored in persistent disease.

The CDR3 is 14 residues long. CDR1 and CDR2 (germline): DFQATT, SNEGSKA (reference sequence). Trimming took off 6 bases at V and 4 bases at J, with 16 bases between the two ends. This clonotype was sampled from a female donor with Graves disease. The chain is built from TRBV20-1 and TRBJ2-1, with no clear D. The starting material was peripheral blood mononuclear cells (PBMCs), obtained when the disease was refractory, from a patient treated with antithyroid drugs. This CDR3 reads CSASPAHSYNEQFF. CDR3 in DNA: TGCAGTGCCAGTCCGGCTCATAGTTACAATGAGCAGTTCTTC.